The source of this T cell receptor beta chain is a study of blood T cell repertoires in COVID-19. Study overall: Samples taken during acute and convalescent COVID-19 were collected in the United States, Italy and Spain.

With 6 bases clipped from V and 7 bases from J, the junction kept 8 bases outside the gene matches. CDR3 length equals 13 residues. Original methodology: For nucleated cells, counts were estimated from reference gene primer amplification. Data came from immunoSEQ multiplex PCR; TCRdb stores just in-frame clones and leaves some out. That table supplies the V and J calls and clone size; D and trimming were determined from the DNA. The data hold about 260,000 clones, with 88% observed a single time. The sequenced material came from peripheral blood. The TCR sequence derives from a woman in her 70s with COVID-19, enrolled during active disease. The V call is TRBV12-3 or TRBV12-4, the J call TRBJ2-7, with 8 bases that match TRBD2. The CDR3 DNA reads TGTGCCAGCAGACCCGGGGGGGCTAAAGAGCAGTACTTC. It is translated as CASRPGGAKEQYF.